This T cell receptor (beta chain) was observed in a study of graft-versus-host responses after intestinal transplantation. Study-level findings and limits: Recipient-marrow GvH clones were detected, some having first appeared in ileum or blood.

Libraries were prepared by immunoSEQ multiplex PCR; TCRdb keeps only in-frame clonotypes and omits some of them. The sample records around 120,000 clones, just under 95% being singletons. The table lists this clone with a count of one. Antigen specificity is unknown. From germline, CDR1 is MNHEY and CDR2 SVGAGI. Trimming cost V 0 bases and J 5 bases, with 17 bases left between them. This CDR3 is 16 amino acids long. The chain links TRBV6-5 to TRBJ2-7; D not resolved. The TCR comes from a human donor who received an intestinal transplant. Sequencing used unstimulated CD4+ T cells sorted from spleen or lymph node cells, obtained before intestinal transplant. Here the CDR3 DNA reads TGTGCCAGCAGTTACTCAGGTATCTCCGGCCCCAACGAGCAGTACTTC. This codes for CASSYSGISGPNEQYF.